Reported below is one T cell receptor beta chain. As yet, its antigen is unknown. MiXCR was run by TCRdb on the 5' RACE reads, yielding one entry per CDR3 protein. The sample comprises about 480,000 distinct CDR3 sequences, approximately 15% of which are singletons, and 0.52% rests with the top ten. Germline CDR1 and CDR2: LGHNA and YSLEER. This CDR3 contains 15 residues. V gave up 4 bases and J gave up 4 bases, with 14 bases separating them. The data were obtained in a study of identical twins. Whole-study results and caveats: In monozygotic twins, models underestimated the sharing of out-of-frame TCR alpha.

The data also belong to a second study, concerning yellow fever vaccine responses in identical twins.

The TCR sequence derives from a young woman in good health. The rearrangement uses TRBV4-3 and TRBJ2-1, with D tentatively TRBD2 (6 bases). Sequencing was done on a sample of CD4+ T cells sorted from blood. The CDR3 here is CASSRDWAGYNEQFF. CDR3 DNA sequence: TGCGCCAGCAGCCGGGACTGGGCGGGTTACAATGAGCAGTTCTTC.